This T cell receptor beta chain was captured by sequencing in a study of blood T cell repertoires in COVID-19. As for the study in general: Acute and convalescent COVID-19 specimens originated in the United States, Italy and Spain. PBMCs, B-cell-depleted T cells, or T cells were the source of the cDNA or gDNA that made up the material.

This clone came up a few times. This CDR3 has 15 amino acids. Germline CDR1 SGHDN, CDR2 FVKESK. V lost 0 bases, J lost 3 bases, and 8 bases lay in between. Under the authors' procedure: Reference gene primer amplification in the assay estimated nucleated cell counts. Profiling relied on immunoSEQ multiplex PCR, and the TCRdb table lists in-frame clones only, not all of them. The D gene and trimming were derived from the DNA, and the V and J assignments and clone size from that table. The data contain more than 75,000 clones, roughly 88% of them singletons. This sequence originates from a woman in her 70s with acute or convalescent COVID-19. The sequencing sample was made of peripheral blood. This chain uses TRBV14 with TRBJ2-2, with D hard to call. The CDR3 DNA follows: TGTGCCAGCAGCCAAGATCTTCGGTACACCGGGGAGCTGTTTTTT. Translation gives CASSQDLRYTGELFF.